This record concerns one T cell receptor (beta chain) sequence. The antigen remains undetermined. V was cut by 1 base and J by 11 bases, with 18 bases left in between. CDR3 length: 14 amino acids. In germline, CDR1 is SGHNT, CDR2 YYREEE (reference sequence). The record originates from a study of beta chain features in type 1 diabetes. Study-wide results and caveats: VDJ junctions in type 1 diabetes patients carried more deletions and fewer insertions. Significant though moderate, a shortening of TCRB CDR3s appeared in all four CD4+ subsets of Type 1 diabetes patients.

CD4+ naive, central memory, regulatory and stem cell-like memory cells were sorted via CD45RO/CCR7/CD25/CD127/CD95/CD27. Isolated RNA was reverse transcribed in full, so expressed TCRB transcripts were sequenced. TCRdb's copy holds only in-frame clones and misses some; the assay was immunoSEQ multiplex PCR. The profile shows about 370,000 clones, over 8.5% of them singletons. The sequencing sample was made of central memory CD4+ T cells from blood. This clonotype was obtained from a man aged 30 to 45 with type 1 diabetes. The gene calls are TRBV5-4 and TRBJ2-5; perhaps TRBD2 as D (6 bases). The CDR3 DNA reads TGTGCCAGCAGCTTGCGGGACCGGGTTCGGGAGCAGTACTTC. Translation: CASSLRDRVREQYF.